The TCR beta chain described here comes from a study of CD8+CD57+ T cells in acquired aplastic anemia. Study-level findings and limits: The number of CD8+ CDR3 sequences shared by patients and controls was twenty-nine.

Concerning this clonotype itself: Its antigen is not known.

The V gene's germline CDR1 is LNHDA and CDR2 SQIVND (reference sequence). CDR3 length equals 18 residues. Trimming took 0 bases from V and 7 from J, leaving 19 bases between them. CDR3 and TCR beta VDJ profiling relied on a genomic DNA template. TCRdb passed the reads through MiXCR, listing each CDR3 protein once. The data hold about 160,000 distinct CDR3 sequences, with about 64% observed a single time. It was patients with CD8+CD57+ cell expansion by flow cytometry who were chosen for sequencing. This sequence joins TRBV19 and TRBJ1-6; D remains ambiguous. This receptor was obtained from a human donor with aplastic anemia. Specimen: sorted CD4+, CD8+, or CD8+CD57+ T cells (not recorded which) from PBMCs. CDR3 in amino acids: CASSIDPGGGRANSPLHF. Written as DNA, the CDR3 is TGTGCCAGTAGTATAGATCCCGGCGGTGGAAGGGCAAATTCACCCCTCCACTTT. Full variable domain (remainder filled in from reference TRBV19 and TRBJ1-6): DGGITQSPKYLFRKEGQNVTLSCEQNLNHDAMYWYRQDPGQGLRLIYYSQIVNDFQKGDIAEGYSVSREKKESFPLTVTSAQKNPTAFYLCASSIDPGGGRANSPLHFGNGTRLTVT.